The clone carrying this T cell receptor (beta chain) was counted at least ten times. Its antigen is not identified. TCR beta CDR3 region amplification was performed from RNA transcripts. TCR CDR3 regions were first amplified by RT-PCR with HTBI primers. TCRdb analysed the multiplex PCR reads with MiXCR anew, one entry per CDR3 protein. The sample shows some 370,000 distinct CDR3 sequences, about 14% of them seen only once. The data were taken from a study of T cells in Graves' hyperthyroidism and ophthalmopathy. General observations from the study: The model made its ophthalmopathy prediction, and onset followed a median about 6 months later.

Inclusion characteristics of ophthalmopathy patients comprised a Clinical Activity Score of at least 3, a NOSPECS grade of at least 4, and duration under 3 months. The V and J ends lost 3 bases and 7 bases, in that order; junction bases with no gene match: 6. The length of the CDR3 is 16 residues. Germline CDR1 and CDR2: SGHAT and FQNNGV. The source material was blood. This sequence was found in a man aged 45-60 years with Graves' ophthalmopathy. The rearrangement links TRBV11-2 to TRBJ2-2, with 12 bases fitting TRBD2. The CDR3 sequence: CASSFRLAGVGGELFF. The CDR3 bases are TGTGCCAGCAGCTTCCGACTAGCGGGAGTTGGCGGGGAGCTGTTTTTT.